This T cell receptor (beta chain) emerged from a study of T cell responses to AZD1222 COVID-19 vaccine. Across the study: Timing groups of about 4 and about 12 weeks for second doses were pooled. Points from the study as a whole: Once two AZD1222 doses were given, Spike-specific TCR breadth and depth went up.

A word on this clone: Its antigen is still unknown.

Profiled with immunoSEQ multiplex PCR; TCRdb holds only in-frame clones, not every one. This sample has over 100,000 clones, with 87% found just once. The CDR3 consists of 14 residues. V was trimmed by 2 bases and J by 5 bases, leaving 12 bases between them. Germline loops: CDR1 PRHDT, CDR2 FYEKMQ (reference sequence). The chain employs TRBV13 and TRBJ2-5, with D unclear. This receptor was taken from an adult in good health. The sample in question was peripheral blood, obtained on day 0 of AZD1222 vaccination. The CDR3 sequence: CASSLRDGWETQYF. The CDR3 DNA reads TGTGCCAGCAGCTTAAGGGATGGTTGGGAGACCCAGTACTTC.